A single sample is the source of the 26 T cell receptor beta chains below, sequenced in a study of graft-versus-host responses after intestinal transplantation. Method: immunoSEQ multiplex PCR; TCRdb's copy keeps in-frame clones and lacks some. The sample gives approximately 100,000 clones, approximately 93% of which show up once; more than 0.9% is in the top ten. For these receptors, no antigen is known. Material: unstimulated CD8+ T cells sorted from spleen or lymph node cells, obtained before intestinal transplant. The source is a human donor who received an intestinal transplant.

The V gene is TRBV19, the J gene TRBJ2-7; D is undetermined. The CDR3 extends over 13 amino acids. The V gene lost 1 base and the J gene lost 5 bases, with 9 bases spanning the gap. Germline V lookup: CDR1 LNHDA, CDR2 SQIVND (reference sequence). The CDR3 loop is CASSIGSVNEQYF. The CDR3 bases are TGTGCCAGTAGTATAGGATCAGTAAACGAGCAGTACTTC.

The table lists this clone with a few counts. The chain links TRBV14 to TRBJ2-7; the D gene could be TRBD1 or TRBD2 (5 bases each). Trimming left V 1 base short and J 2 bases short, with 15 bases between. There are 16 residues in the CDR3. CDR1 is SGHDN, CDR2 FVKESK, per germline. The DNA of the CDR3 is TGTGCCAGCAGCCAAGGAGGGGCAGGGCCTACCTACGAGCAGTACTTC. This encodes CASSQGGAGPTYEQYF.

The rearrangement joins TRBV4-1 to TRBJ2-7; 7 nucleotides line up with TRBD1. The CDR3 is 17 amino acids. With V trimmed by 1 base and J by 9 bases, 18 bases remained unmatched. Germline CDR1 reads MGHRA; CDR2 reads YSYEKL. CDR3 sequence reads: CASSQAKGQSYESGQYF. The CDR3 DNA follows: TGCGCCAGCAGCCAAGCCAAGGGACAGTCCTACGAGTCGGGGCAGTACTTC.

J is TRBJ1-2 and V is TRBV15, with 7 bases identical to TRBD1. V shed 0 bases and J 7 bases; nucleotides not matched to a gene: 11. Per germline, CDR1 LNHNV and CDR2 YYDKDF (reference sequence). The length of the CDR3 is 16 residues. CDR3 loop: CATSRDRAGGAFGYTF. The CDR3 DNA follows: TGTGCCACCAGCAGAGATCGGGCAGGGGGGGCGTTTGGCTACACCTTC.

The chain joins TRBV19 to TRBJ2-5; no definite D call. The CDR3 length is 13 residues. Deletions cut 1 base from V and 1 base from J, with 4 bases between. The germline V gene encodes CDR1 LNHDA and CDR2 SQIVND (reference sequence). CDR3 in DNA: TGTGCCAGTAGTATAGCCATCCAAGAGACCCAGTACTTC. Protein sequence: CASSIAIQETQYF.

V is TRBV11-2 and J is TRBJ1-3; the match to TRBD1 covers 7 bases. Trimming took 0 bases from V and 0 from J; bases not matched to a gene: 5. This CDR3 comprises 17 residues. Germline V gives CDR1 SGHAT, CDR2 FQNNGV. CDR3 bases: TGTGCCAGCAGCTTAGAGGGACAGAGGAGCTCTGGAAACACCATATATTTT. As protein: CASSLEGQRSSGNTIYF.

V usage is TRBV19 and J usage is TRBJ2-1, with TRBD2 as a possible D gene (7 bases). The germline V gene has CDR1 LNHDA and CDR2 SQIVND (reference sequence). The CDR3 loop spans 15 amino acids. The V gene lost 2 bases and the J gene lost 8 bases, with 16 bases spanning the gap. CDR3 residues: CASSIFWGGRDEQFF. DNA for the CDR3: TGTGCCAGTAGTATATTCTGGGGGGGGCGCGATGAGCAGTTCTTC.

The CDR3 spells CASSLSGYGYTF. CDR3 nucleotides: TGTGCCAGCAGCTTAAGCGGCTATGGCTACACCTTC. The V gene is TRBV5-6, the J gene TRBJ1-2; D gene uncertain. Germline CDR1 reads SGHDT; CDR2 reads YYEEEE. V was pared by 2 bases and J by 4 bases, with 6 bases between. This CDR3 has 12 residues.

This chain joins TRBV29-1 and TRBJ1-2, with D hard to call. This CDR3 is 16 amino acids long. Trimming cost V 4 bases and J 0 bases, with 18 bases left between them. Germline CDR1 and CDR2: SQVTM and ANQGSEA. DNA of the CDR3: TGCAGCGTTGCGGGGTCAGATGCACTTTCTAACTATGGCTACACCTTC. This translates into CSVAGSDALSNYGYTF.

This chain's CDR3 is CASSRGTEPSTQYF. The DNA of the CDR3 is TGTGCCAGCAGTCGAGGGACAGAACCAAGTACGCAGTATTTT. The chain couples TRBV5-4 to TRBJ2-3; 7 bases map to TRBD1. From germline, CDR1 is SGHNT and CDR2 YYREEE (reference sequence). The ends lost 5 bases at V and 8 bases at J; junction bases unmatched: 11. The CDR3 is 14 amino acids. Complete variable domain (other parts from reference TRBV5-4 and TRBJ2-3): ETGVTQSPTHLIKTRGQQVTLRCSSQSGHNTVSWYQQALGQGPQFIFQYYREEENGRGNFPPRFSGLQFPNYSSELNVNALELDDSALYLCASSRGTEPSTQYFGPGTRLTVL.

The genes are TRBV7-9 and TRBJ1-2, with D perhaps matching TRBD1 (6 bases). The V end was cut by 6 bases, the J end by 1 base, with 12 bases between. Germline CDR1 reads SEHNR; CDR2 reads FQNEAQ (reference sequence). This CDR3 contains 14 residues. The chain's CDR3 is CASRGGGDNYGYTF. The CDR3 nucleotides are TGTGCCAGCAGGGGGGGCGGGGATAACTATGGCTACACCTTC.

This clone appeared once. The rearrangement uses TRBV2 and TRBJ2-3; possible D gene TRBD1, 6 bases. The germline CDR1 and CDR2 sequences are SNHLY and FYNNEI. Between the trimmed V and J ends, which lost 5 bases and 0 bases, there was a span of 12 bases. The CDR3 is made up of 15 amino acids. The CDR3 sequence: CASSTRTASTDTQYF. CDR3 nucleotides: TGTGCCAGCAGTACCCGGACAGCTAGCACAGATACGCAGTATTTT.

This chain joins TRBV7-2 and TRBJ2-1; D is ambiguous. The CDR3 contains 12 residues. The germline gives CDR1 SGHTA, CDR2 FQGNSA. V dropped 3 bases and J dropped 6 bases, with 6 bases sitting between them. CDR3 in DNA: TGTGCCAGCAGCTTCCGAGTCAATGAGCAGTTCTTC. Its translation is CASSFRVNEQFF.

The rearrangement uses TRBV2 and TRBJ1-1, with TRBD1 matching 8 bases. Germline loops: CDR1 SNHLY, CDR2 FYNNEI. V shed 6 bases and J 4 bases; nucleotides not matched to a gene: 10. The CDR3 has 15 amino acids. The CDR3 loop reads CASRETRGLGTEAFF. The CDR3 DNA is TGTGCCAGCAGGGAAACCAGGGGGCTCGGCACTGAAGCTTTCTTT.

CDR3 DNA: TGCGCCAGCAGCTTGCGAGGTCGTCCGCCAGGCCAGACAACTAATGAAAAACTGTTTTTT. Translated: CASSLRGRPPGQTTNEKLFF. The chain is built from TRBV5-1 and TRBJ1-4, with D hard to call. Germline CDR1 is SGHRS and CDR2 is YFSETQ. The CDR3 is made up of 20 amino acids. The germline V and J ends were trimmed by 1 base and 0 bases, with 22 bases remaining between them.

The CDR3 is CSVEDSISYEQYF. In DNA, the CDR3 is TGCAGCGTTGAAGATAGTATCTCCTACGAGCAGTACTTC. The chain joins TRBV29-1 to TRBJ2-7; no clear D gene. Germline V gene sequence: CDR1 SQVTM, CDR2 ANQGSEA. The CDR3 length is 13 residues. V was pared by 0 bases and J by 0 bases, with 6 bases between.

The genes are TRBV6-4 and TRBJ2-2; the match to TRBD1 covers 9 bases. This CDR3 comprises 17 residues. Germline V gene sequence: CDR1 MRHNA, CDR2 SNTAGT. V was clipped by 6 bases and J by 9 bases; unmatched bases: 17. The CDR3 loop reads CASRDGTGGVITWELFF. The DNA of the CDR3 is TGTGCCAGCAGAGACGGAACAGGGGGCGTAATTACCTGGGAGCTGTTTTTT.

The rearrangement joins TRBV15 to TRBJ1-4; weak D call: TRBD1 (6 bases). The germline V and J ends were trimmed by 4 bases and 6 bases, with 12 bases remaining between them. The CDR3 covers 14 residues. Germline loops: CDR1 LNHNV, CDR2 YYDKDF (reference sequence). DNA of the CDR3: TGTGCCACCAGCATGGGGGGCTCGGATGAAAAACTGTTTTTT. Its translation: CATSMGGSDEKLFF.

The V and J genes are TRBV12-5 and TRBJ1-3; D is possibly TRBD1 (5 bases). CDR1 and CDR2 from the germline V gene are LGHNT and FRNRAP. Deletions cut 3 bases from V and 4 bases from J, with 13 bases between. The CDR3 runs to 15 residues. CDR3 in amino acids: CASGFQGLIGNTIYF. The CDR3 nucleotides are TGTGCTAGTGGTTTTCAGGGTTTAATCGGAAACACCATATATTTT.

The rearrangement joins TRBV7-6 to TRBJ2-1; D is tentatively TRBD1 or TRBD2 (6 bases each). Germline V gene data show CDR1 as SGHVS and CDR2 as FNYEAQ. This CDR3 comprises 16 residues. Trimming took off 3 bases at V and 0 bases at J, with 12 bases between the two ends. The CDR3 sequence: CASSFTGAFSYNEQFF. CDR3 nucleotide sequence: TGTGCCAGCAGCTTTACGGGGGCCTTCTCCTACAATGAGCAGTTCTTC.

The chain is built from TRBV2 and TRBJ1-6; weak D call: TRBD1 (5 bases). Trimming left V 4 bases short and J 13 bases short, with 20 bases between. The germline gives CDR1 SNHLY, CDR2 FYNNEI. The CDR3 is 15 residues long. CDR3 sequence reads: CASSGTGAEIDPLHF. The CDR3 DNA follows: TGTGCCAGCAGTGGTACCGGGGCGGAAATCGACCCCCTCCACTTT.

This chain joins TRBV6-5 and TRBJ2-5, with 10 bases that match TRBD2. Losses at the gene ends were 1 base for V and 1 base for J; bases not matched to a gene: 3. CDR1 MNHEY and CDR2 SVGAGI come from the germline V gene. CDR3 length: 16 amino acids. CDR3 DNA: TGTGCCAGCAGTTACTGGTCTAGCGGGGGCCAAGAGACCCAGTACTTC. Its protein product is CASSYWSSGGQETQYF.

J is TRBJ2-3 and V is TRBV27, with D possibly being TRBD2 (6 bases). Trimming pared 3 bases from V and 4 bases from J, leaving 8 bases between. This CDR3 has 13 residues. Germline-derived CDR1 and CDR2 are MNHEY and SMNVEV (reference sequence). The CDR3 DNA reads TGTGCCAGCAGTTTCGGGACTCCAGATACGCAGTATTTT. Translating it yields CASSFGTPDTQYF.

The V and J genes are TRBV12-5 and TRBJ2-7, with no clear D. The CDR3 covers 12 residues. CDR1 LGHNT and CDR2 FRNRAP come from the germline V gene. The germline V and J ends were trimmed by 2 bases and 3 bases, with 5 bases remaining between them. CDR3 in amino acids: CASGLWDYEQYF. The CDR3 nucleotides are TGTGCTAGTGGTTTGTGGGACTACGAGCAGTACTTC.

In this sample, this clone turned up a few times. This rearrangement joins TRBV7-9 to TRBJ2-7; possibly TRBD1 for D (5 bases). Trimming removed 3 bases from V and 2 bases from J, with 11 bases in between. This CDR3 is 14 amino acids long. Germline V gene lookup returns CDR1 SEHNR and CDR2 FQNEAQ (reference sequence). CDR3 sequence (DNA): TGTGCCAGCAGCTTCCGACAGTTCCCCTACGAGCAGTACTTC. Its protein is CASSFRQFPYEQYF.

This chain uses TRBV6-1 with TRBJ1-3; D not certain. Trimming pared 2 bases from V and 0 bases from J, leaving 11 bases between. This CDR3 region has 16 residues. The germline V gene has CDR1 MNHNS and CDR2 SASEGT. CDR3 loop: CASSEIFGRSGNTIYF. The CDR3 DNA reads as TGTGCCAGCAGTGAAATTTTCGGCCGCTCTGGAAACACCATATATTTT.